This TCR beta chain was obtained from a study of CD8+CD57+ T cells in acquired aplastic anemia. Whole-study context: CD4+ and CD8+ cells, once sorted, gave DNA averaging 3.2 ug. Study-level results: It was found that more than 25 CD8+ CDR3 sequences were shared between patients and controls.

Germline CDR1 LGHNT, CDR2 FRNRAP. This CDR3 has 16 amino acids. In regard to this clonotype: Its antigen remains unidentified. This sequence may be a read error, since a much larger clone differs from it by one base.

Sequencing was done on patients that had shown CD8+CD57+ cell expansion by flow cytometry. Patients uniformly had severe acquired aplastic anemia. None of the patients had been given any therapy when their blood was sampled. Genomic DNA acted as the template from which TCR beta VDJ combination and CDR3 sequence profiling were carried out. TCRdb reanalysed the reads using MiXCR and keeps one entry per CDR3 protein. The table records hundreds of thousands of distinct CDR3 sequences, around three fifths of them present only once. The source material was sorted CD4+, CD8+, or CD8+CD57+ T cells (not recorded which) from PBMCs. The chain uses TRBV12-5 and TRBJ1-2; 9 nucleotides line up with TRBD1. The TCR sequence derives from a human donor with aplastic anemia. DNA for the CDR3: TGTGCTAGTGGTTTGGGGCCAGCGGGACAGGGCTATAGCTACACCTTC. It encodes CASGLGPAGQGYSYTF.